The clone carrying this TCR beta chain has just a few counts. The data stem from a study of blood T cell repertoires in COVID-19. On the study more broadly: The United States, Italy and Spain provided the acute and convalescent COVID-19 samples. The cDNA or gDNA used as material had been derived from T cells, B-cell-depleted T cells, or PBMCs.

Trimming cost V 2 bases and J 4 bases, with 3 bases left between them. CDR1 is DFQATT, CDR2 SNEGSKA, per germline (reference sequence). This CDR3 region has 11 residues. In the source study's methods: Estimates of nucleated cell counts were drawn from the amplification of reference gene primers. Sequenced by immunoSEQ multiplex PCR; TCRdb stores in-frame clones only, minus some. D and trimming were read from the DNA, whereas the V and J calls and clone size are those reported in that table. The table includes about 220,000 clones, around 81% detected once. The V gene is TRBV20-1, the J gene TRBJ2-1; no reliable D call. The specimen sequenced was peripheral blood. This clonotype was sampled from a woman aged 70 to 79 with acute or convalescent COVID-19. The CDR3 reads CSARRYNEQFF. In nucleotides, the CDR3 is TGCAGTGCTAGACGGTACAATGAGCAGTTCTTC.